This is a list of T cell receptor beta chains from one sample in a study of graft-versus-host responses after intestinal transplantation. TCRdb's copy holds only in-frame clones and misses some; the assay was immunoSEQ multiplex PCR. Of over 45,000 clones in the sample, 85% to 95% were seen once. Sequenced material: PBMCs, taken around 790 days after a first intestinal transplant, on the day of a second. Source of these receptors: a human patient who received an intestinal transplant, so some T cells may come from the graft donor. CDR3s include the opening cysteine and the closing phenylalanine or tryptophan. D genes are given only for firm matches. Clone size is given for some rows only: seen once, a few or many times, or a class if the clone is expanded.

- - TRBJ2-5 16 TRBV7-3 TGTGCCAGCAGCTCCACCCTACAGGGCCCCGGGGAGACCCAGTACTTC CASSSTLQGPGETQYF
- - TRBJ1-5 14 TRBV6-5 TGTGCCAGCAGTTTCGAGTGGGGCCGGCAGCCCCAGCATTTT CASSFEWGRQPQHF
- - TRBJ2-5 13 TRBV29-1 TGCAGCGTTGGATTCGAGTTCAAGGAGACCCAGTACTTC CSVGFEFKETQYF
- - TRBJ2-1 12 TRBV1 TGCACCAGCAGCCGCGTAAGAGGGGAGCAGTTCTTC CTSSRVRGEQFF
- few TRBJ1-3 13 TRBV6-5 TGTGCCAGCGTAGCACCAGCTGGAGACACCATATATTTT CASVAPAGDTIYF
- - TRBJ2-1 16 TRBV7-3 TGTGCCAGCAGCGTTTGGGGAACCAGCTCCTACAATGAGCAGTTCTTC CASSVWGTSSYNEQFF
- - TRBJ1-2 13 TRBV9 TGTGCCAGCAGCCCTCAGGAATACTATGGCTACACCTTC CASSPQEYYGYTF
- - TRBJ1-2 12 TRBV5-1 TGCGCCAGCAGCTTATCGGATCGGGGCTACACCTTC CASSLSDRGYTF
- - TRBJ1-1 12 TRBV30 TGTGCCTGGAGGTCAGGGGATGGTAAAGCTTTCTTT CAWRSGDGKAFF
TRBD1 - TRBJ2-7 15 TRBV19 TGTGCCAGTAGTCTCGGACAGGGGGGATCCTACGAGCAGTACTTC CASSLGQGGSYEQYF
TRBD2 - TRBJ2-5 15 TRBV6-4 TGTGCCAGCAGTGAAGTAGCGGGAGAGGGAGAGACCCAGTACTTC CASSEVAGEGETQYF
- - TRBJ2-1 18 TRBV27 TGTGCCAGCAGTTCCCCTTATGGAGGGGGAAACGGTTACAATGAGCAGTTCTTC CASSSPYGGGNGYNEQFF
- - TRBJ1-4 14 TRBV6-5 TGTGCCAGCACCAAGGACAGTTCTGGAGGAAAACTGTTTTTT CASTKDSSGGKLFF
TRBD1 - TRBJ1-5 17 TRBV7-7 TGTGCTAGCAGCTCGACCTTAACCGGGACAGAGAATCAGCCCCAGCATTTT CASSSTLTGTENQPQHF
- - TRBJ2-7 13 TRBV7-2 TGTGCCAGCAGCTTCCGGGTGGCAAACGAGCAGTACTTC CASSFRVANEQYF
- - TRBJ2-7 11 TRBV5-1 TGCGCCAGCAGCAATATAGGCGAGCAGTACTTC CASSNIGEQYF
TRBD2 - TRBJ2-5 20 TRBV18 TGTGCCAGCTCACCACCTTCCCGTCTAGCGGGACCGGGATTGGGGGAGACCCAGTACTTC CASSPPSRLAGPGLGETQYF
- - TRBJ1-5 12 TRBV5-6 TGTGCCAGCAGCTTGGAGGTGGGGCCCCAGCATTTT CASSLEVGPQHF
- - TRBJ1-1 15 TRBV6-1 TGTGCCAGCAGTCAGGGATTCGGTGTAAACACTGAAGCTTTCTTT CASSQGFGVNTEAFF
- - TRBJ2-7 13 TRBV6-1 TGTGCCGGCAAAGACAGGGGAGGGTACGAGCAGTACTTC CAGKDRGGYEQYF
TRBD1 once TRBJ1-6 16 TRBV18 TGTGCCAGCTCACCGACGCGGGACAGTTATAATTCACCCCTCCACTTT CASSPTRDSYNSPLHF
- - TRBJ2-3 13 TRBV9 TGTGCCAGCAGTGCCTTGGAGGCCGGGGCGCAGTATTTT CASSALEAGAQYF
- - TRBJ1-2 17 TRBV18 TGTGCCAGCTCCCACTTTGGGGGCAGGGATGAAAACTATGGCTACACCTTC CASSHFGGRDENYGYTF
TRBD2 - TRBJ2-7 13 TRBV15 TGTGCCGCCAACCGGGACTACTCGTACGAGCAGTACTTC CAANRDYSYEQYF
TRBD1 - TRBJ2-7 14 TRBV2 TGTGCCAGCAGTGTAACAGGGGCGAGGAGCGAGCAGTACTTC CASSVTGARSEQYF
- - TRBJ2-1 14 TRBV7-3 TGTGCCAGCAGCCCCGGGCCTAGAGAGAATGAGCAGTTCTTC CASSPGPRENEQFF
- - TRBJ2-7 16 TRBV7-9 TGTGCCAGCAGAGGGCGCGGGGAGAAACTTACCTACGAGCAGTACTTC CASRGRGEKLTYEQYF